These 11 T cell receptor beta chains share one sample of origin, sequenced in a study of T cells expressing NK-cell markers. Following a re-call of the 5' RACE reads, TCRdb has one entry per CDR3 protein and lacks DNA. The sample's table shows 450,000 to 600,000 distinct CDR3 sequences. Sample: blood T cells: a sorted CD56 or NKG2C T cell subset, CD4+ or CD8+ T cells, or bulk PBMC T cells (not recorded which). Receptors originate from a man aged 18 to 29 in good health.

The V gene is TRBV5-1, the J gene TRBJ2-7; TCRdb's assignment of TRBD1 cannot be checked, as there is no DNA. There are 14 residues in the CDR3. CDR1 is SGHRS and CDR2 is YFSETQ in the germline V gene. The CDR3 spells CASSLGTGGFEQYF.

The chain combines TRBV7-7 with TRBJ2-2. CDR1 is SSHAT, CDR2 FNYEAQ, per germline (reference sequence). The CDR3 totals 15 residues. CDR3 in amino acids: CASSLVHTNTGELFF.

The chain recombines TRBV28 with TRBJ1-1; TCRdb calls TRBD1, which cannot be checked without DNA. Germline CDR1 is MDHEN and CDR2 is SYDVKM. This CDR3 region has 15 residues. Here the CDR3 reads CASRPRLRRGTEAFF.

The CDR3: CASSHVNRNEQYF. The chain carries TRBV3-1 and TRBJ2-7. This CDR3 is 13 amino acids long. Germline loops: CDR1 LGHDT, CDR2 YNNKEL (reference sequence).

This chain's CDR3 is CASSSSSLPLSTEAFF. This chain links TRBV5-6 with TRBJ1-1. Germline assignment: CDR1 SGHDT and CDR2 YYEEEE. The CDR3 totals 16 residues.

The CDR3 spells CASSPDRLNTGELFF. This rearrangement joins TRBV7-9 to TRBJ2-2; TCRdb names TRBD1, which stays unverified in the absence of DNA. CDR3 length: 15 amino acids. CDR1 and CDR2 (germline): SEHNR, FQNEAQ (reference sequence).

The V and J genes are TRBV12-3 or TRBV12-4 and TRBJ1-1; TCRdb calls TRBD1, which cannot be checked without DNA. The CDR3 contains 14 residues. The CDR3 sequence: CASSPGQGNAEAFF.

This chain joins TRBV19 and TRBJ1-5; TCRdb designates TRBD1, a call that cannot be tested without DNA. The germline V gene has CDR1 LNHDA and CDR2 SQIVND (reference sequence). This CDR3 is built from 15 residues. This CDR3 is CASSGRDLGSQPQHF.

The CDR3 is CASGEGLAVNEQFF. The V and J genes are TRBV10-2 and TRBJ2-1; TCRdb lists TRBD2, though no DNA is available to test this call. The CDR3 has 14 amino acids. Germline CDR1 reads WSHSY; CDR2 reads SAAADI.

J is TRBJ2-2 and V is TRBV24-1; with no DNA, the TCRdb D assignment of TRBD1 cannot be verified. From germline, CDR1 is KGHDR and CDR2 SFDVKD. The CDR3 extends over 14 amino acids. The CDR3 loop reads CATSDRGNTGELFF.

The V gene is TRBV14, the J gene TRBJ2-2; TCRdb lists TRBD1, though no DNA is available to test this call. Germline assignment: CDR1 SGHDN and CDR2 FVKESK. There are 17 residues in the CDR3. The CDR3 sequence: CASSQGQGYMNTGELFF.